This entry concerns a single T cell receptor (beta chain). Antigen specificity is unknown. The entry originates in a study of beta chain features in type 1 diabetes. Via the markers CD45RO/CCR7/CD25/CD127/CD95/CD27, stem cell-like memory, regulatory, central memory and naive CD4+ cells were sorted. Isolated RNA was reverse transcribed in full, so expressed TCRB transcripts were sequenced. The data were produced by immunoSEQ multiplex PCR, yet TCRdb's version contains in-frame clones alone and is incomplete. The table shows over 25,000 clones, with 55% to 60% occurring only once. The CDR3 has 15 amino acids. CDR1 is MNHNS and CDR2 is SASEGT in the germline V gene. With V trimmed by 6 bases and J by 5 bases, 5 bases remained unmatched. Study-level results: Patients with Type 1 diabetes showed moderately but significantly shorter TCRB CDR3s in all four CD4+ subsets. Junctions at VDJ sites from type 1 diabetes patients had fewer insertions and more deletions. The similarity of naive, central memory and Treg TCRB repertoires appeared greater among patients than among healthy donors.

J is TRBJ2-1 and V is TRBV6-1, with TRBD2 matching over 12 bases. The sample comprised Tregs from blood. The TCR was taken from a woman under 30 with type 1 diabetes. The chain's CDR3 is CASSLLAGGNNEQFF. CDR3 DNA sequence: TGTGCCAGCAGCCTACTAGCGGGGGGAAACAATGAGCAGTTCTTC.